This T cell receptor (beta chain) was sequenced for a study of blood T cell repertoires in COVID-19 (TCRdb year 2020). Regarding the study in general: Samples from collaborators originated in the United States, Italy and Spain and spanned both the acute and convalescent phases of COVID-19. A freely available public database, intended as a resource for researchers studying the immune response to SARS-CoV-2, is where the repertoires were released. The material from the prospective study consisted of cDNA or gDNA derived from T cells, B-cell-depleted T cells, or PBMCs. HLA class I and class II types, where available, came from metadata supplied by the sample provider rather than from assay-based typing. Samples came from the ongoing ImmuneRACE study (first 160 participants) plus 1,254 subjects from 6 global collaborators. The dataset comprised deeply sampled blood TCRbeta repertoires from subjects exposed to, actively infected with, or recovered from COVID-19. Nearly every sample came with metadata listing a de-identified subject ID, COVID-19 status, age in years and sex. Here is what the overall study found, with its caveats: The quantity of clinical and demographic metadata differed by source and by participant and was supplied without curation.

Collaborating institutions collected whole blood in K2EDTA tubes following their own protocols. For TCRbeta analysis, collaborator samples were shipped as frozen whole blood, as isolated PBMCs, or as DNA extracted from either sample type. Concerning this clone: Its antigen remains undetermined. Nothing much larger sits one base from this clone, and base qualities are not available.

TCRbeta CDR3 regions were amplified from genomic DNA using the immunoSEQ Assay, a bias-controlled multiplex PCR. For the original study's pipeline: Nucleated cell counts per sample were estimated from amplification of reference gene primers within the assay. Sequence reads were collapsed and filtered to measure the absolute abundance of every unique TCRbeta CDR3 rearrangement. For each sample, productive Simpson clonality was calculated by taking the square root of Simpson's diversity index across productive rearrangements. Drawn from immuneACCESS, this table holds only the in-frame rearrangements with V and J called that TCRdb kept. Clones are partly lost; checked studies trace under half to an unresolved V gene and leave the rest unexplained. V, J and clone size reflect that table, while D and trimming were determined from the DNA. The sample profile shows about 95,000 clones; 75% to 95% of them were found once. The top ten clones comprise 3% to 4% of the sample.

The CDR3 contains 15 residues, cysteine and phenylalanine counted. Only the CDR3 part of the read is kept: 45 bases, read in frame from the first base. The germline V gene (reference sequence) specifies WNHNN as CDR1 and SYGVQD as CDR2. The junction shows trimming of 5 bases on V and 6 bases on J, plus 18 bases between the germline ends. The V and J genes are TRBV10-1 and TRBJ2-3; perhaps TRBD2 is the D gene, with 7 bases matching. This clonotype originated in a woman aged 50 to 60 in a cohort sampled during active COVID-19. The sequencing sample was made of peripheral blood. The nucleotide sequence reads TGCGCCAGCAGTCAAGGGGGACTACTCATCGATACGCAGTATTTT. Protein translation: CASSQGGLLIDTQYF.